This record concerns one TCR beta chain sequence. The antigen is unknown. The data were obtained in a study of radiotherapy plus CTLA-4 blockade in lung cancer. Findings and caveats of the study: Response was reportedly best predicted by early blood T cell clone dynamics, with interferon-beta.

V was trimmed by 4 bases and J by 5 bases, leaving 17 bases between them. From germline, CDR1 is SEHNR and CDR2 FQNEAQ (reference sequence). The CDR3 is 15 residues long. The data were produced by immunoSEQ multiplex PCR, yet TCRdb's version contains in-frame clones alone and is incomplete. The table shows roughly 50,000 clones, with around nine tenths occurring only once. The TCR originated in a human donor with non-small cell lung cancer whose response to radiotherapy plus ipilimumab could not be evaluated. Sequences were derived from peripheral blood, sampled from a patient treated with radiotherapy plus ipilimumab. The V call is TRBV7-9, the J call TRBJ2-5, with D tentatively TRBD2 (5 bases). CDR3 sequence reads: CASSSSLAPQETQYF. The CDR3 DNA reads as TGTGCCAGCAGCTCATCTCTAGCACCCCAGGAGACCCAGTACTTC.